The 25 T cell receptor beta chains reported below all come from one sample, sequenced in a study of blood T cell repertoires in COVID-19 (dated by TCRdb to 2020 to 2022). Library generation was performed with the immunoSEQ multiplex PCR assay. TCRdb re-hosts the immuneACCESS table, in-frame sequences only. Its copies lack some clones; in the studies checked, an unresolved V gene accounts for under half of them, and the cause for the rest is not known. The sample table records about 250,000 clones; nearly 90% of these occur just once. The ten biggest clones cover roughly 3% of the sample. Sequences were obtained from peripheral blood. These TCRs come from a man between 18 and 35 years old with active or convalescent COVID-19.

The chain carries TRBV28 and TRBJ1-1; no reliable D call. This CDR3 comprises 13 residues. Germline V CDR1 and CDR2: MDHEN, SYDVKM. V was shortened by 7 bases and J by 4 bases, with 13 bases between the two germline ends. The CDR3 DNA sequence: TGTGCCAGCAACCCGGGAGAGCCCACTGAAGCTTTCTTT. This gives the protein CASNPGEPTEAFF.

The chain recombines TRBV6-2 or TRBV6-3 with TRBJ1-5; D is unclear. Trimming shortened V by 6 bases and J by 7 bases, and 16 bases separated the two germline ends. Germline V gene lookup returns CDR1 MNHEY and CDR2 SVGEGT. There are 14 residues in the CDR3. The CDR3 loop is CASSLSRENQPQHF. As DNA, the CDR3 is TGTGCCAGCAGCCTGAGCCGGGAGAACCAGCCCCAGCATTTT.

The rearrangement joins TRBV30 to TRBJ2-5; TRBD2 matches 11 bases. V trimming: 1 base; J trimming: 3 bases; junction bases outside the gene matches: 7. The CDR3 loop spans 16 amino acids. Germline V gene sequence: CDR1 GTSNPN, CDR2 SVGIG (reference sequence). The CDR3 is CAWSGITSGGKETQYF. CDR3 bases: TGTGCCTGGAGTGGAATAACTAGCGGGGGAAAAGAGACCCAGTACTTC.

This clone came up a few times. DNA of the CDR3: TGTGCCAGCAGTTTCGCGGGAGATCTGTACGAGCAGTACTTC. Its protein is CASSFAGDLYEQYF. The chain links TRBV28 to TRBJ2-7; TRBD2 matches at 7 bases. Losses at the gene ends were 3 bases for V and 4 bases for J; bases not matched to a gene: 6. This CDR3 comprises 14 residues. The germline gives CDR1 MDHEN, CDR2 SYDVKM.

This chain joins TRBV10-3 and TRBJ1-1; possible D gene TRBD1, 5 bases. With 7 bases removed from V and 4 bases from J, the gap between germline ends came to 13 bases. The CDR3 length is 13 residues. Germline loops: CDR1 ENHRY, CDR2 SYGVKD. DNA for the CDR3: TGTGCCATCAATGGGGGGAGTCTCACTGAAGCTTTCTTT. Protein: CAINGGSLTEAFF.

This clone occurred once. The gene calls are TRBV5-1 and TRBJ1-1, with 10 bases that match TRBD1. This CDR3 comprises 15 residues. V shed 4 bases and J 1 base; nucleotides not matched to a gene: 4. CDR1 and CDR2 (germline): SGHRS, YFSETQ. The CDR3 is CASSEGQGENTEAFF. The CDR3 DNA sequence: TGCGCCAGCAGCGAAGGACAGGGGGAGAACACTGAAGCTTTCTTT.

The chain combines TRBV4-3 with TRBJ1-1, with D possibly being TRBD1 (5 bases). The CDR3 is 15 amino acids. Germline V lookup: CDR1 LGHNA, CDR2 YSLEER. The V gene lost 0 bases and the J gene lost 0 bases, with 8 bases spanning the gap. The CDR3 sequence is CASSQDVGLNTEAFF. CDR3 nucleotide sequence: TGCGCCAGCAGCCAAGATGTGGGGCTGAACACTGAAGCTTTCTTT.

This chain uses TRBV18 with TRBJ1-1; 9 positions agree with TRBD1. The germline V gene encodes CDR1 KGHSH and CDR2 LQKENI. With 3 bases clipped from V and 4 bases from J, the junction kept 12 bases outside the gene matches. The CDR3 loop spans 17 amino acids. The CDR3 nucleotides are TGTGCCAGCTCACCGACTGGGACAGGGATTTTGTCCACTGAAGCTTTCTTT. It translates to CASSPTGTGILSTEAFF.

J is TRBJ2-1 and V is TRBV19; unclear D gene. Deletions cut 7 bases from V and 4 bases from J, with 11 bases between. The CDR3 is made up of 13 amino acids. The germline V gene has CDR1 LNHDA and CDR2 SQIVND (reference sequence). The CDR3 is CASTPTQYNEQFF. The CDR3 bases are TGTGCCAGTACCCCGACTCAGTACAATGAGCAGTTCTTC.

The genes are TRBV28 and TRBJ1-2; 7 nucleotides align to TRBD1. The CDR3 is made up of 14 amino acids. V shed 2 bases, J shed 4 bases, and the junction held 4 bases outside the gene matches. The germline V gene has CDR1 MDHEN and CDR2 SYDVKM. The CDR3 DNA reads as TGTGCCAGCAGTTTACCCGGACAGGCCTATGGCTACACCTTC. Amino acid sequence: CASSLPGQAYGYTF.

This clone was observed at least ten times. The chain couples TRBV6-1 to TRBJ2-1, with D possibly TRBD1 on 6 matching bases. CDR1 MNHNS and CDR2 SASEGT come from the germline V gene. The CDR3 is made up of 15 amino acids. Trimming shortened V by 3 bases and J by 2 bases, and 11 bases separated the two germline ends. The CDR3 DNA follows: TGTGCCAGCAGTGACCCCCGGACAGCCTACAATGAGCAGTTCTTC. It specifies CASSDPRTAYNEQFF.

J is TRBJ1-5 and V is TRBV27; possible D gene TRBD1, 6 bases. Germline assignment: CDR1 MNHEY and CDR2 SMNVEV (reference sequence). The ends were cut back, 2 bases at V and 0 bases at J, with 11 bases in the middle. The length of the CDR3 is 16 residues. Here the CDR3 reads CASSLIGQYSNQPQHF. CDR3 in DNA: TGTGCCAGCAGTTTAATCGGACAGTATAGCAATCAGCCCCAGCATTTT.

V and J are TRBV28 and TRBJ1-2; the match to TRBD1 covers 8 bases. CDR1 is MDHEN, CDR2 SYDVKM, per germline. The length of the CDR3 is 14 residues. The J segment lost 5 bases and the V segment lost 7 bases, leaving 9 bases of the junction unmatched. In DNA, the CDR3 is TGTGCCAGCAACCACGGACAGGGCTGGTATGGCTACACCTTC. Protein product: CASNHGQGWYGYTF.

A word on this clone: Other DNA sequences in this specimen translate into the identical CDR3. The chain uses TRBV29-1 and TRBJ1-1; D gene uncertain. V was trimmed by 5 bases and J by 1 base, leaving 2 bases between them. The CDR3 is 10 amino acids. The germline V gene encodes CDR1 SQVTM and CDR2 ANQGSEA. Here the CDR3 reads CSVQNTEAFF. The CDR3 DNA sequence: TGCAGCGTTCAGAACACTGAAGCTTTCTTT.

This clone was counted only a few times. The rearrangement joins TRBV6-5 to TRBJ2-7; 7 bases agree with TRBD1. The CDR3 totals 14 residues. CDR1 is MNHEY, CDR2 SVGAGI, per germline. The J segment lost 6 bases and the V segment lost 4 bases, leaving 9 bases of the junction unmatched. CDR3 DNA sequence: TGTGCCAGCAGTTCTCGGACAGGAGCTGCCGAGCAGTACTTC. This gives the protein CASSSRTGAAEQYF.

This clone was counted between two and nine times. The chain has TRBV28 and TRBJ1-6; maybe TRBD1 (5 bases). Trimming removed 8 bases from V and 9 bases from J, with 17 bases in between. The CDR3 has 14 residues. Germline V gene sequence: CDR1 MDHEN, CDR2 SYDVKM. The CDR3 DNA sequence: TGTGCCAGCGTAGGGGCTTCTCTCCTTTCACCCCTCCACTTT. Encoded protein: CASVGASLLSPLHF.

The table lists this clone with a count of one. The genes are TRBV4-3 and TRBJ1-6; D is unclear. The ends were cut back, 8 bases at V and 4 bases at J, with 12 bases in the middle. The CDR3 length is 14 residues. Germline values: CDR1 LGHNA, CDR2 YSLEER. The CDR3 coding sequence is TGCGCCAGCGGGAGCGACGGATATAATTCACCCCTCCACTTT. It translates to CASGSDGYNSPLHF.

This CDR3 is CASSYSGVQPQHF. As DNA, the CDR3 is TGTGCCAGCAGTTACTCAGGGGTCCAGCCCCAGCATTTT. The chain joins TRBV6-2 or TRBV6-3 to TRBJ1-5; a weak D match, TRBD1 (5 bases). The CDR3 has 13 residues. Per germline, CDR1 MNHEY and CDR2 SVGEGT. V was shortened by 0 bases and J by 7 bases, with 7 bases between the two germline ends.

V usage is TRBV11-2 and J usage is TRBJ1-3; D may be TRBD1 (5 bases). Germline V gene data show CDR1 as SGHAT and CDR2 as FQNNGV. Trimming cost V 0 bases and J 1 base, with 13 bases left between them. The CDR3 runs to 17 residues. The CDR3, as DNA: TGTGCCAGCAGCTTAGAATACGGGGGGGGATCTGGAAACACCATATATTTT. Residues: CASSLEYGGGSGNTIYF.

The chain is built from TRBV29-1 and TRBJ1-2, with 10 positions matching TRBD1. Germline CDR1 and CDR2: SQVTM and ANQGSEA. V dropped 6 bases and J dropped 4; count of bases not matched to a gene: 2. This CDR3 has 12 residues. Here the CDR3 DNA reads TGCAGCGTGACAGGGGGCCCCTATGGCTACACCTTC. This codes for CSVTGGPYGYTF.

CDR3 sequence reads: CASSHQGTGEGTQYF. The CDR3 DNA reads as TGCGCCAGCAGCCATCAAGGGACAGGGGAAGGAACGCAGTATTTT. The genes are TRBV4-3 and TRBJ2-3; 10 nucleotides agree with TRBD1. Germline V gives CDR1 LGHNA, CDR2 YSLEER. The CDR3 extends over 15 amino acids. Trimming at V came to 3 bases and at J to 9 bases, leaving 9 bases not matched to a gene.

V gene TRBV5-1 combines with J gene TRBJ2-7; 9 nucleotides match TRBD1. CDR1 SGHRS and CDR2 YFSETQ come from the germline V gene. J lost 5 bases, V lost 0 bases, and 6 bases had no gene match. The length of the CDR3 is 15 residues. The CDR3 DNA reads as TGCGCCAGCAGCTTGGGCGGGACAGGGATCCACGAGCAGTACTTC. Amino acids: CASSLGGTGIHEQYF.

This clone was found once. The chain carries TRBV30 and TRBJ1-1; 8 bases fit TRBD1. CDR1 is GTSNPN, CDR2 SVGIG, per germline (reference sequence). This CDR3 spans 11 amino acids. Trimming cost V 3 bases and J 10 bases; bases outside gene matches: 4. The DNA for the CDR3 is TGTGCCTGGAGGCCCGGACAGGGAGCTTTCTTT. It codes for CAWRPGQGAFF.

The chain combines TRBV7-6 with TRBJ1-2, with TRBD1 identical over 10 bases. This CDR3 is 14 amino acids long. V trimming: 7 bases; J trimming: 3 bases; junction bases outside the gene matches: 5. CDR1 and CDR2 from the germline V gene are SGHVS and FNYEAQ. CDR3 residues: CASTPGTGDYGYTF. As DNA, the CDR3 is TGTGCCAGCACCCCTGGGACAGGGGACTATGGCTACACCTTC.

The chain carries TRBV10-3 and TRBJ1-6, with D possibly being TRBD1 (5 bases). V was trimmed by 5 bases and J by 7 bases, leaving 12 bases between them. The CDR3 is made up of 14 amino acids. CDR1 and CDR2 (germline): ENHRY, SYGVKD. DNA of the CDR3: TGTGCCATCAGTTTTGAGACAGAGAATTCACCCCTCCACTTT. It yields the protein CAISFETENSPLHF.